A selection of T cell receptor beta chains follows, all from one sample in a study of human T cells and chemical hapten exposure. TCRdb passed the RACE reads through MiXCR, listing each CDR3 protein once. Of roughly 200,000 distinct CDR3 sequences listed, 20% to 25% are singletons. The sequences come from whole blood, collected in connection with sensitization to the hapten diphenylcyclopropenone (DPC). The receptors here all came from a woman between 50 and 59 years old with alopecia areata. Some clones in this sample may be carry-over from other donors' samples. CDR3s include the opening cysteine and the closing phenylalanine or tryptophan. A D gene is named only where the DNA matches it firmly. For some rows the clone size is stated as once, few or many, or as a class when expanded; others skip it.

size	D	V	J	DNA	CDR3
once	NA	TRBV20-1	TRBJ2-7	TGCAGTGCTAGGGGTCTCCGTTCCTACGAGCAGTACTTC	CSARGLRSYEQYF
many	NA	TRBV11-2	TRBJ2-1	TGTGCCAGCAGCCACCGAACCCTTTCCTACAATGAGCAGTTCTTC	CASSHRTLSYNEQFF
few	NA	TRBV15	TRBJ2-1	TGTGCCACCAGCAAAGAGGCCTATCCGGGCGAGCAGTTCTTC	CATSKEAYPGEQFF
NA	TRBD2	TRBV5-1	TRBJ2-3	TGCGCCAGCAGCAGACTAGCGAGGGACACAGATACGCAGTATTTT	CASSRLARDTDTQYF
NA	NA	TRBV13	TRBJ2-1	TGTGCCAGCAGCTTACGATTTGATGAGCAGTTCTTC	CASSLRFDEQFF
few	NA	TRBV20-1	TRBJ1-3	TGCAGTGCTAGAGTGGAGGGCTGGAGCTCTGGAAACACCATATATTTT	CSARVEGWSSGNTIYF
few	TRBD1	TRBV28	TRBJ2-3	TGTGCCATCCGGGACAGGGGCACAGATACGCAGTATTTT	CAIRDRGTDTQYF
NA	TRBD2	TRBV6-6	TRBJ2-1	TGTGCCAGCACATCCTCCGGGACTACGAATGCTGAGCAGTTCTTC	CASTSSGTTNAEQFF
few	NA	TRBV29-1	TRBJ1-2	TGCAGCGCCGGGGGCGGCAGCTCTAACTATGGCTACACCTTC	CSAGGGSSNYGYTF
NA	TRBD2	TRBV9	TRBJ2-2	TGTGCCAGCAGCCCGCCTGGACTAACAGTAGCGGGAGGGTCCGGGGAGCTGTTTTTT	CASSPPGLTVAGGSGELFF
NA	NA	TRBV5-1	TRBJ1-6	TGCGCCAGCAGCCGGGACACCTATAATTCACCCCTCCACTTT	CASSRDTYNSPLHF
NA	NA	TRBV11-2	TRBJ1-1	TGTGCCAGCAGCGCCCTTACAGGGTTGAACACTGAAGCTTTCTTT	CASSALTGLNTEAFF
NA	TRBD1	TRBV29-1	TRBJ2-7	TGCAGCGTTTCCTACAGGGGTGTTGGCTCCTACGAGCAGTACTTC	CSVSYRGVGSYEQYF
NA	NA	TRBV2	TRBJ2-6	TGTGCCAGCAGTGGGGCAGAGCTGAGCTCTGGGGCCAACGTCCTGACTTTC	CASSGAELSSGANVLTF
few	NA	TRBV24-1	TRBJ2-5	TGTGCCACCAGAGGACGGGTAGAAGAGACCCAGTACTTC	CATRGRVEETQYF
few	NA	TRBV12-3/TRBV12-4	TRBJ2-1	TGTGCCAGCAGTTTCCTACAGGGTAATGAGCAGTTCTTC	CASSFLQGNEQFF
NA	TRBD1	TRBV20-1	TRBJ1-4	TGCAGTGCTAGTTTTTCCCCAGGGGGTAATGAAAAACTGTTTTTT	CSASFSPGGNEKLFF
NA	TRBD1	TRBV6-1	TRBJ1-5	TGTGCCAGCACAGGGGGGAAGGATCAGCCCCAGCATTTT	CASTGGKDQPQHF
many	TRBD1	TRBV5-1	TRBJ1-5	TGCGCCAGCAGCTTGGAGGGGACAGGGGGAGATCAGCCCCAGCATTTT	CASSLEGTGGDQPQHF
NA	NA	TRBV7-7	TRBJ2-1	TGTGCCAGCAGCCAGACAGATTACAATGAGCAGTTCTTC	CASSQTDYNEQFF
many	NA	TRBV7-2	TRBJ2-1	TGTGCCAGCAGCCCTATTCATGAGCAGTTCTTC	CASSPIHEQFF
many	TRBD2	TRBV5-1	TRBJ2-7	TGCGCCAGCAGCTTGGGCGTAGCGGGGACCTACGAGCAGTACTTC	CASSLGVAGTYEQYF
many	NA	TRBV5-1	TRBJ1-1	TGCGCCAGCAGCTTCTCAGGGACTGAAGCTTTCTTT	CASSFSGTEAFF
NA	TRBD2	TRBV10-1	TRBJ2-1	TGCGCCAGCAGTGGACTAGCGGACTACAATGAGCAGTTCTTC	CASSGLADYNEQFF
NA	TRBD1	TRBV5-1	TRBJ1-1	TGCGCCAGCAGGCAAGACAGGGGGCATAGTGAAGCTTTCTTT	CASRQDRGHSEAFF
few	TRBD2	TRBV27	TRBJ2-7	TGTGCCAGCAGTTTGTCCCTAGCGGGAGCATCCGAGCAGTACTTC	CASSLSLAGASEQYF
few	TRBD1	TRBV9	TRBJ2-3	TGTGCCAGCAGCACACGGACAGGGGATACAGATACGCAGTATTTT	CASSTRTGDTDTQYF
NA	TRBD1	TRBV3-1	TRBJ1-2	TGTGCCAGCAGCCCTTCGACAGGGAGCTATGGCTACACCTTC	CASSPSTGSYGYTF
NA	NA	TRBV5-1	TRBJ2-2	TGCGCCAGCAGCTTGGCCGCAGGGCAAACCGGGGAGCTGTTTTTT	CASSLAAGQTGELFF
few	NA	TRBV7-6	TRBJ2-7	TGTGCCAGCAGCTTTAGGCCAAATGGAGACGACGAGCAGTACTTC	CASSFRPNGDDEQYF
NA	NA	TRBV29-1	TRBJ1-4	TGCAGCGTTGGAGACGGGGGCGGTTTTGAAAAACTGTTTTTT	CSVGDGGGFEKLFF
few	NA	TRBV10-3	TRBJ1-2	TGTGCCATCAGTGCCCGGGACGACTATGGCTACACCTTC	CAISARDDYGYTF
medium-sized	NA	TRBV24-1	TRBJ2-3	TGTGCCACCAGTGGGGACGGGCAAAGCACAGATACGCAGTATTTT	CATSGDGQSTDTQYF
NA	NA	TRBV7-2	TRBJ1-1	TGTGCCAGCAGCTTCATGGCCGGGGACACTGAAGCTTTCTTT	CASSFMAGDTEAFF
NA	NA	TRBV12-3/TRBV12-4	TRBJ2-1	TGTGCCAGCAACGGGGGTGATGAGCAGTTCTTC	CASNGGDEQFF
NA	TRBD2	TRBV20-1	TRBJ2-3	TGCAGTGCTAGAGACGGGGGGAGGGCCGCAGATACGCAGTATTTT	CSARDGGRAADTQYF
NA	NA	TRBV6-2/TRBV6-3	TRBJ1-1	TGTGCCAGCAGGATTCCGGGGAAGCTGAACACTGAAGCTTTCTTT	CASRIPGKLNTEAFF
few	NA	TRBV3-1	TRBJ1-1	TGTGCCAGCAGCCAGGATATGAACACTGAAGCTTTCTTT	CASSQDMNTEAFF
NA	NA	TRBV6-1	TRBJ1-1	TGTGCCAGCAGTGAATTGTGGTCGAACACTGAAGCTTTCTTT	CASSELWSNTEAFF
NA	NA	TRBV7-6	TRBJ1-5	TGTGCCAGCAGCGAACAGGGCGGAGTAGGGCAGCCCCAGCATTTT	CASSEQGGVGQPQHF